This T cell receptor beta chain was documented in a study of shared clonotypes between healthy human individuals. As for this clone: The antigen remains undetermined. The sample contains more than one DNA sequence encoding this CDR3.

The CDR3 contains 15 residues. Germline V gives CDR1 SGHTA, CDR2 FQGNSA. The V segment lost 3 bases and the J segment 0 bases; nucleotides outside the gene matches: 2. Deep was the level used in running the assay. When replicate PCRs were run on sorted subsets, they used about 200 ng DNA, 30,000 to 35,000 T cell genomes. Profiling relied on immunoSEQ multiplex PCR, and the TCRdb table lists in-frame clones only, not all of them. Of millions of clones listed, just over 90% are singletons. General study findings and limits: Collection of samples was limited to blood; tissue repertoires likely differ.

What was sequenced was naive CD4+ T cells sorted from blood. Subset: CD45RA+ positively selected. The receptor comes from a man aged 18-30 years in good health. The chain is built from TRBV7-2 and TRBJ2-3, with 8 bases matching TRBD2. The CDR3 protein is CASSFVAGSTDTQYF. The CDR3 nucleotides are TGTGCCAGCAGCTTCGTAGCGGGAAGCACAGATACGCAGTATTTT.